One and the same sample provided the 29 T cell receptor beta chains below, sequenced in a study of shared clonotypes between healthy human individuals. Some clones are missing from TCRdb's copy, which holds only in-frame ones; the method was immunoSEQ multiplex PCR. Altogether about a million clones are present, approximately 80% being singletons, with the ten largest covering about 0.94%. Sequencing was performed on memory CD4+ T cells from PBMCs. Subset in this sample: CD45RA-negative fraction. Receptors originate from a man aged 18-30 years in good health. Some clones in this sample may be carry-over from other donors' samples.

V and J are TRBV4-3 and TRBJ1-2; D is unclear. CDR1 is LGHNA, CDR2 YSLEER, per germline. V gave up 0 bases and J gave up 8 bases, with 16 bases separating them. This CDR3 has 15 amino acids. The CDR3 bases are TGCGCCAGCAGCCAAGATATAACATCAGGTGGAGGCTACACCTTC. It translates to CASSQDITSGGGYTF.

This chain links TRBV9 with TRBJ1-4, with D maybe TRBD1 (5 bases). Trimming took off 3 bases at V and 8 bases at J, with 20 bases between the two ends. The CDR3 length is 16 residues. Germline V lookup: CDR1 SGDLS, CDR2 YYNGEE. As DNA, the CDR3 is TGTGCCAGCAGCGCCCCAACCGGGCCTCACAGGGAAAAACTGTTTTTT. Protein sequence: CASSAPTGPHREKLFF.

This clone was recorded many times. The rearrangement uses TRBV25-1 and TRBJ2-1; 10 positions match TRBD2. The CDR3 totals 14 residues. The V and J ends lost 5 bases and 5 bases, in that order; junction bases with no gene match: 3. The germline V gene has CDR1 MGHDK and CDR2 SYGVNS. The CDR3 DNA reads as TGTGCCAGCAGTTCACTAGCGGGACACAATGAGCAGTTCTTC. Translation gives CASSSLAGHNEQFF.

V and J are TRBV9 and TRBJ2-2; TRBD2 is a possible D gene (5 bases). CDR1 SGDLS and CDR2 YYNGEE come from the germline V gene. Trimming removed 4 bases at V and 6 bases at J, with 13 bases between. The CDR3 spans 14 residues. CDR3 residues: CASSQRVEAGELFF. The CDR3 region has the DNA TGTGCCAGCAGCCAGAGGGTCGAGGCCGGGGAGCTGTTTTTT.

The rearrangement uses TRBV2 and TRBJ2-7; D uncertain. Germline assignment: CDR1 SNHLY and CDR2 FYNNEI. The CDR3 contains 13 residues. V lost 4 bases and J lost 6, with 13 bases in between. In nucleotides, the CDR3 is TGTGCCAGCAGTGCGCAGGCCCCCGCCGAGCAGTACTTC. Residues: CASSAQAPAEQYF.

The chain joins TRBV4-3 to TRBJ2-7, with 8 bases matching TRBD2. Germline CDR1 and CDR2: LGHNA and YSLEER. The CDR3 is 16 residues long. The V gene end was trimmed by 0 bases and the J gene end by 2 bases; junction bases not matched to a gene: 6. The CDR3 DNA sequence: TGCGCCAGCAGCCAAGATGTACTAGCGGCCCCCTACGAGCAGTACTTC. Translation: CASSQDVLAAPYEQYF.

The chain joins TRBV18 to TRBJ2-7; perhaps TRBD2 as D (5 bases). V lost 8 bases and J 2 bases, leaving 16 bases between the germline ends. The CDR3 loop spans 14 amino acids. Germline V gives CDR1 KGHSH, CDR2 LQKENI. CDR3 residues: CASTRVPGAYEQYF. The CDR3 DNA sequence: TGTGCCAGCACCCGCGTCCCCGGGGCCTACGAGCAGTACTTC.

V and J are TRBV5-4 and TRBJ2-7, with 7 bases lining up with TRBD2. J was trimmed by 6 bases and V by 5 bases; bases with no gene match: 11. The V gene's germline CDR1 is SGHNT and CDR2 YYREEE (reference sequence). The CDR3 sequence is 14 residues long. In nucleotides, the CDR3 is TGTGCCAGCAGATCAGCGGGAAAGGGCGGCGAGCAGTACTTC. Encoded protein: CASRSAGKGGEQYF.

The chain's CDR3 is CASGEEVSTPQYF. The CDR3 DNA reads TGTGCCAGCGGGGAGGAAGTAAGCACCCCCCAGTACTTC. The rearrangement joins TRBV6-1 to TRBJ2-5; possible D gene TRBD2, 6 bases. Germline loops: CDR1 MNHNS, CDR2 SASEGT. V shed 8 bases and J shed 9 bases, with 19 bases lying between them. The CDR3 covers 13 residues.

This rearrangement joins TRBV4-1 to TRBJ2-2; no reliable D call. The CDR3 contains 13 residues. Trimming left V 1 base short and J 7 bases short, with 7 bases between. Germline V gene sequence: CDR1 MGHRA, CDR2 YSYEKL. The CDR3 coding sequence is TGCGCCAGCAGCCAAGTCTTGGGCGGGGAGCTGTTTTTT. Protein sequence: CASSQVLGGELFF.

The CDR3 sequence is CASSQVDLGFSYNEQFF. CDR3 DNA: TGCGCCAGCAGCCAAGTGGATCTGGGGTTCTCTTACAATGAGCAGTTCTTC. This sequence joins TRBV4-1 and TRBJ2-1, with D unclear. CDR3 size: 17 residues. The V end was cut by 1 base, the J end by 4 bases, with 17 bases between. Germline V CDR1 and CDR2: MGHRA, YSYEKL.

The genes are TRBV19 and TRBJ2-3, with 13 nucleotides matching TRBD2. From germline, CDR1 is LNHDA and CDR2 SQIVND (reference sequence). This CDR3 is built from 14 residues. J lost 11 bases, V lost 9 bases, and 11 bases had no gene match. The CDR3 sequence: CASRTTSGRTLQYF. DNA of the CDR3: TGTGCCAGCCGTACGACTAGCGGGAGGACGTTGCAGTATTTT.

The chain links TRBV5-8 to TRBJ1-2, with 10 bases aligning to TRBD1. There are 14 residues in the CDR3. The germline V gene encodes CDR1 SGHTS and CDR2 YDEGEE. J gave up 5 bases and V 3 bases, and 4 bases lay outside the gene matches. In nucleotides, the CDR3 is TGTGCCAGCAGCTGGGGGACAGGGGTGTATGGCTACACCTTC. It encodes CASSWGTGVYGYTF.

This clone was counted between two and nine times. CDR3 region: CASSLSNTPFF. The CDR3 DNA reads as TGTGCCAGCAGTTTATCTAACACACCATTCTTC. The V gene is TRBV28, the J gene TRBJ2-1; no clear D gene. This CDR3 contains 11 residues. Trimming left V 1 base short and J 16 bases short, with 11 bases between. CDR1 MDHEN and CDR2 SYDVKM come from the germline V gene.

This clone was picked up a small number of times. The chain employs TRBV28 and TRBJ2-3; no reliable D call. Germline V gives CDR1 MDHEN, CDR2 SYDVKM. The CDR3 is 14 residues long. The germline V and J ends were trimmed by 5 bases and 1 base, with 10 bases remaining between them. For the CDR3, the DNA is TGTGCCAGCAGTGTCATTGGGGGCACAGATACGCAGTATTTT. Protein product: CASSVIGGTDTQYF.

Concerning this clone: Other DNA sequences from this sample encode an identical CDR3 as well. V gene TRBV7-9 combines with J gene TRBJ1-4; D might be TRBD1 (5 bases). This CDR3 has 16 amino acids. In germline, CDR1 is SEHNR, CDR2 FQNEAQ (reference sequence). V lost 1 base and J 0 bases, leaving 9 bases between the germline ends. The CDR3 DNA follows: TGTGCCAGCAGCTTAGGAGGGACCGCAACTAATGAAAAACTGTTTTTT. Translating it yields CASSLGGTATNEKLFF.

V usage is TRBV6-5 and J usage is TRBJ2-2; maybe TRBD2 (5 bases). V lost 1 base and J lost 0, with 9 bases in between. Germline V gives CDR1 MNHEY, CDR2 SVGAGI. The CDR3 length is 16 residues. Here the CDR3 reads CASSYFRAANTGELFF. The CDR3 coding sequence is TGTGCCAGCAGTTACTTTCGAGCGGCGAACACCGGGGAGCTGTTTTTT.

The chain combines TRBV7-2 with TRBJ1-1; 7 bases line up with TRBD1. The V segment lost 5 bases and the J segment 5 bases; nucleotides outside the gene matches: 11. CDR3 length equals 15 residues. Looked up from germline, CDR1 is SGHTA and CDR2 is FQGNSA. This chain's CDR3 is CASSLLRGLRTEAFF. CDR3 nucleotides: TGTGCCAGCAGCCTCCTCAGGGGGTTGAGGACTGAAGCTTTCTTT.

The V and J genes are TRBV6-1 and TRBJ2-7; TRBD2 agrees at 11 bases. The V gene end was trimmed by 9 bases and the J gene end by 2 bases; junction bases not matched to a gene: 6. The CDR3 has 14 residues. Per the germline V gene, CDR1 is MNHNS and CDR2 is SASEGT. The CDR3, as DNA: TGTGCCAGTGAAGTGACTAGCGGGACCTACGAGCAGTACTTC. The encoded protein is CASEVTSGTYEQYF.

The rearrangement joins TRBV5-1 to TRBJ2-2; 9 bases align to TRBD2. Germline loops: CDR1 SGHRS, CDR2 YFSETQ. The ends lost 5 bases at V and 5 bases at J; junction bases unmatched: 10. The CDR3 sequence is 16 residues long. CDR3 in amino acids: CASRNPGLASTGELFF. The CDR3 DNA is TGCGCCAGCAGAAACCCGGGACTAGCTTCGACCGGGGAGCTGTTTTTT.

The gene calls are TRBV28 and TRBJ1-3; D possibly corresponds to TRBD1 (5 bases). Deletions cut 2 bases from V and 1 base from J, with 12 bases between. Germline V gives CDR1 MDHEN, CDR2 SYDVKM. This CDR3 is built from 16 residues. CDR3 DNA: TGTGCCAGCAGTTTACCCCAAAGGGGATCTGGAAACACCATATATTTT. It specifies CASSLPQRGSGNTIYF.

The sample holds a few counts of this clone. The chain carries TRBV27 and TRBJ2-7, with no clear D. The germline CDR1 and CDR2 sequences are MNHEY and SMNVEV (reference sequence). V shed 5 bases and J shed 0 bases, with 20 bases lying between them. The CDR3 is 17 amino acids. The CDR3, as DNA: TGTGCCAGCAGTCTGGACGGTCCTCCGTACCACTCCTACGAGCAGTACTTC. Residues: CASSLDGPPYHSYEQYF.

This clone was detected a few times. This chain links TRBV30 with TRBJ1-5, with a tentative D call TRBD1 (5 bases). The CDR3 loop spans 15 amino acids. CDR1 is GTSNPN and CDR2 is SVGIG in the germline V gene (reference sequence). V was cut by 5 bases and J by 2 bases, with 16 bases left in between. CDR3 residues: CAWSAGTTRNQPQHF. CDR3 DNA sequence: TGTGCCTGGTCCGCCGGGACGACGCGCAATCAGCCCCAGCATTTT.

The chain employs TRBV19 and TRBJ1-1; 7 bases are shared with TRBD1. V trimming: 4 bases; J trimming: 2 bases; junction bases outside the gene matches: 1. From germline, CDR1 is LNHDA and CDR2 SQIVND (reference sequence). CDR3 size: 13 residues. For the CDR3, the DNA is TGTGCCAGTAGTAACAGGGGAAACACTGAAGCTTTCTTT. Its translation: CASSNRGNTEAFF.

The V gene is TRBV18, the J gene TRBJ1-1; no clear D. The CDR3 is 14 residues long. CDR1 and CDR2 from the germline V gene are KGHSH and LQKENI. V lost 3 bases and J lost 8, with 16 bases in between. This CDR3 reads CASSPLSEGGEAFF. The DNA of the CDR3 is TGTGCCAGCTCACCCCTGAGCGAGGGAGGAGAAGCTTTCTTT.

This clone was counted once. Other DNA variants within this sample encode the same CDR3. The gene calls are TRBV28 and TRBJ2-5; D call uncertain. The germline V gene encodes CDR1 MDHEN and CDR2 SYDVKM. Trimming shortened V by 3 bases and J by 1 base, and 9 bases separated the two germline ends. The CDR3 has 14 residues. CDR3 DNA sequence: TGTGCCAGCAGTTTCCTACAAATCCAAGAGACCCAGTACTTC. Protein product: CASSFLQIQETQYF.

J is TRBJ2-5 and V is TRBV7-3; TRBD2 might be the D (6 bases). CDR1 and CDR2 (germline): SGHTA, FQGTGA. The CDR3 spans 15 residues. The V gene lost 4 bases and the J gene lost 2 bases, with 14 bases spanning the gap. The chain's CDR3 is CASSSSGTRQETQYF. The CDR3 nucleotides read TGTGCCAGCAGCTCCTCCGGGACTCGACAAGAGACCCAGTACTTC. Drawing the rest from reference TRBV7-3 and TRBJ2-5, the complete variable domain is GAGVSQTPSNKVTEKGKYVELRCDPISGHTALYWYRQSLGQGPEFLIYFQGTGAADDSGLPNDRFFAVRPEGSVSTLKIQRTERGDSAVYLCASSSSGTRQETQYFGPGTRLLVL.

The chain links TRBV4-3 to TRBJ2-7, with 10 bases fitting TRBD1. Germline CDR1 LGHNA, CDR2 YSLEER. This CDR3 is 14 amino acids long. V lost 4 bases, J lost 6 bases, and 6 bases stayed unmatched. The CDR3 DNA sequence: TGCGCCAGCAGCCCGCGACAGGGGGCCGGCGAGCAGTACTTC. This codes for CASSPRQGAGEQYF.

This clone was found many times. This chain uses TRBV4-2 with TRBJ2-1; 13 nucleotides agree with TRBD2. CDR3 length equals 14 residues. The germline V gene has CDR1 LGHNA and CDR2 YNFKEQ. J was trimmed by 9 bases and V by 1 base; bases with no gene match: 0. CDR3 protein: CASSQGTSGSEQFF. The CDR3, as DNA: TGTGCCAGCAGCCAAGGGACTAGCGGGAGTGAGCAGTTCTTC.